Listed below are T cell receptor beta chains from one sample, sequenced in a study of identical twins. Via MiXCR, TCRdb re-called the 5' RACE reads, giving one row per CDR3 protein. The repertoire has fewer than 350,000 distinct CDR3 sequences, approximately 8.5% of them found once; the top ten carry 2.1%. Separately, the same data were catalogued under a study of yellow fever vaccine responses in identical twins.

Sequenced sample: memory (CD45RO+) T cells sorted from blood. All receptors derive from a woman between 18 and 29 years old in good health. Both conserved end residues are trimmed from each CDR3.

>TRBJ2-2|TRBV5-1
ASSSTGGNTGELF
>TRBJ2-1|TRBV5-1
ASSLYSSGRYPSSYNEQF
>TRBJ2-1|TRBV5-1
ASAPTQGTYNEQF
>TRBJ2-1|TRBV5-1
ASRGEDPGSYNEQF
>TRBJ2-7|TRBV11-3
ASSPPTRIYEQY
>TRBJ1-5|TRBV12-3/TRBV12-4
ASTEGQLNQPQH
>TRBJ2-2|TRBV10-3
AISPTGGSNTGELF
>TRBJ1-2|TRBV18
ASSHLSIPGWLGYT
>TRBJ1-2|TRBV6-1
ASSPDLGAKGYT
>TRBJ2-1|TRBV20-1
SATTGLATYNEQF
>TRBJ2-2|TRBV10-3
AISPGLGNTGELF
>TRBJ2-3|TRBV13
ASSLWTSGSPFPTDTQY
>TRBJ2-1|TRBV5-1
ASSLALGGSGNEQF
>TRBJ2-3|TRBV15
ATSRDTAGVTDTQY
>TRBJ1-1|TRBV6-6
ASSYLRETEAF
>TRBJ2-1|TRBV2
ASSGLLRDIYNEQF
>TRBJ2-7|TRBV9
ASSVPGQGKREQY